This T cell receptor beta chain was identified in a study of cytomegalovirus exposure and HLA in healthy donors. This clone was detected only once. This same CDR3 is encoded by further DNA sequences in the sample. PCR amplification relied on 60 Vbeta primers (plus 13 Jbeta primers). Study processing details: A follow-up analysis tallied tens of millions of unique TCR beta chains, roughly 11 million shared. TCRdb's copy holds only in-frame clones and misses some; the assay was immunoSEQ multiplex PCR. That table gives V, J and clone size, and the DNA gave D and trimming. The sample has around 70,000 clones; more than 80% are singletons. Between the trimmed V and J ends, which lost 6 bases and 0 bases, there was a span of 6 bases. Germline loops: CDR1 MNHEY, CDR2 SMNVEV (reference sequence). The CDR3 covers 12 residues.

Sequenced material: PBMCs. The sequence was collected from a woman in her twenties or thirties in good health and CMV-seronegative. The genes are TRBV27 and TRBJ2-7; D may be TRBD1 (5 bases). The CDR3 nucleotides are TGTGCCAGCAGGGACAACTCCTACGAGCAGTACTTC. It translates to CASRDNSYEQYF.